What follows are 7 T cell receptor beta chains derived from one specimen sequenced in a study of T cell responses to AZD1222 COVID-19 vaccine. Libraries were prepared by immunoSEQ multiplex PCR; TCRdb keeps only in-frame clonotypes and omits some of them. The table lists about 180,000 clones, about 86% of them singletons. The sequences come from peripheral blood, collected on day 0 of AZD1222 vaccination. These receptors originate from an adult in good health.

The J gene is TRBJ1-2, the V gene TRBV5-1; TRBD1 is a possible D gene (6 bases). Germline lookup yields CDR1 SGHRS and CDR2 YFSETQ. The CDR3 length is 13 residues. Between the trimmed V and J ends, which lost 0 bases and 5 bases, there was a span of 8 bases. The CDR3 bases are TGCGCCAGCAGCTTGGTACAGGGATATGGCTACACCTTC. Translation gives CASSLVQGYGYTF.

The rearrangement links TRBV19 to TRBJ2-3; TRBD1 or TRBD2 may be the D gene (5 bases each). Trimming took off 6 bases at V and 4 bases at J, with 23 bases between the two ends. Germline assignment: CDR1 LNHDA and CDR2 SQIVND (reference sequence). This CDR3 has 17 residues. CDR3: CASSQTSSGDPPDTQYF. In DNA form, the CDR3 reads TGTGCCAGTAGCCAGACTTCGTCCGGGGACCCCCCAGATACGCAGTATTTT.

This clone was found once. This chain uses TRBV30 with TRBJ2-1; TRBD2 matches 10 bases. Germline CDR1 GTSNPN, CDR2 SVGIG (reference sequence). The CDR3 is 14 residues long. V shed 4 bases, J shed 6 bases, and the junction held 6 bases outside the gene matches. CDR3 nucleotides: TGTGCCTGGACTAGCGGGAGTTTAGGCAATGAGCAGTTCTTC. Residues: CAWTSGSLGNEQFF.

This chain connects TRBV6-5 to TRBJ2-2; D is perhaps TRBD1 (6 bases). The germline gives CDR1 MNHEY, CDR2 SVGAGI. The CDR3 covers 13 residues. V shed 11 bases and J shed 1 base, with 11 bases lying between them. As DNA, the CDR3 is TGTGCCGCCCAGGGGAAGAACACCGGGGAGCTGTTTTTT. Its protein is CAAQGKNTGELFF.

The rearrangement links TRBV29-1 to TRBJ1-2; 8 bases fit TRBD1. The germline CDR1 and CDR2 sequences are SQVTM and ANQGSEA. The CDR3 length is 12 residues. V dropped 4 bases and J dropped 4; count of bases not matched to a gene: 2. The CDR3 protein is CSVAGQGYGYTF. CDR3 coding DNA: TGCAGCGTTGCCGGACAGGGCTATGGCTACACCTTC.

The chain carries TRBV7-9 and TRBJ2-7; TRBD2 matches at 10 bases. The junction had 11 bases not matched to a gene; V was cut back by 6 bases and J by 6 bases. Per germline, CDR1 SEHNR and CDR2 FQNEAQ (reference sequence). CDR3 length equals 15 residues. The CDR3 is CASSSKSGGAVEQYF. The DNA for the CDR3 is TGTGCCAGCAGTTCTAAGAGCGGGGGGGCCGTCGAGCAGTACTTC.

The CDR3 spells CASSPPQGQGAGDTQYF. The CDR3 nucleotides are TGTGCCAGCTCACCACCCCAGGGACAGGGGGCAGGGGATACGCAGTATTTT. The chain combines TRBV18 with TRBJ2-3; 12 bases agree with TRBD1. Germline V gene sequence: CDR1 KGHSH, CDR2 LQKENI. Trimming cost V 0 bases and J 6 bases; bases outside gene matches: 7. This CDR3 spans 17 amino acids. The full variable domain, rest sourced from reference TRBV18 and TRBJ2-3, is NAGVMQNPRHLVRRRGQEARLRCSPMKGHSHVYWYRQLPEEGLKFMVYLQKENIIDESGMPKERFSAEFPKEGPSILRIQQVVRGDSAAYFCASSPPQGQGAGDTQYFGPGTRLTVL.